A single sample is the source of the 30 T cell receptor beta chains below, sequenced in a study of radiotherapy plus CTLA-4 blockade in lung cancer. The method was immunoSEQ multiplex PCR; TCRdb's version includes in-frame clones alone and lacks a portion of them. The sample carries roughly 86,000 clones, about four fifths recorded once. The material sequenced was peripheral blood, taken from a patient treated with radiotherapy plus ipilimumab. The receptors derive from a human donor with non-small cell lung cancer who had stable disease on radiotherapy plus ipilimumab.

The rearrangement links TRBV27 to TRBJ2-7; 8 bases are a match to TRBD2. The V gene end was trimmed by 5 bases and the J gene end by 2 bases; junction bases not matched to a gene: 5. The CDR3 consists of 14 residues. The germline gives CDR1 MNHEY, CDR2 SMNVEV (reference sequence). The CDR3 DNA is TGTGCCAGCAGTATCCGTAGCGGGGCCTACGAGCAGTACTTC. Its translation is CASSIRSGAYEQYF.

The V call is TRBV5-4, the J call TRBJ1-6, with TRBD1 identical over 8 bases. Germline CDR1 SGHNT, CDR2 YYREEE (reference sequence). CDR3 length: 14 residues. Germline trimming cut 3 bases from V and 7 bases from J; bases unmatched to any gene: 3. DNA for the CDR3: TGTGCCAGCAGCTACGGACAGGGAAATTCACCCCTCCACTTT. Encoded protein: CASSYGQGNSPLHF.

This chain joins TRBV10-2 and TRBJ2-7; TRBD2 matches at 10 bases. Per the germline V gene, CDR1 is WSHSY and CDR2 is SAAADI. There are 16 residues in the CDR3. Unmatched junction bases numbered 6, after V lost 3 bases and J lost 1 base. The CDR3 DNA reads TGCGCCAGCAGTGACCCGGGACTAGCGAGGTCCTACGAGCAGTACTTC. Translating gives CASSDPGLARSYEQYF.

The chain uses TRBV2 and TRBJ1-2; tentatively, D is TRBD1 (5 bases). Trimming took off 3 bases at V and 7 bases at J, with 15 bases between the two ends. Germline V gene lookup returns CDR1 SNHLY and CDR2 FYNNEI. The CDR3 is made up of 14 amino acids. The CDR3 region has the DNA TGTGCCAGCAGTGAGACTAGCAGGGAGGGTGGCTACACCTTC. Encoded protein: CASSETSREGGYTF.

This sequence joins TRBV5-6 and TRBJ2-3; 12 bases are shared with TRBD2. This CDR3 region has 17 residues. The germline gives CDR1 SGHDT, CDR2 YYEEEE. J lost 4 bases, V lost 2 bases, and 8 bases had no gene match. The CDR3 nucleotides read TGTGCCAGCAGCTTCCTGACTAGCGGGAGAGCCGCAGATACGCAGTATTTT. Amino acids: CASSFLTSGRAADTQYF.

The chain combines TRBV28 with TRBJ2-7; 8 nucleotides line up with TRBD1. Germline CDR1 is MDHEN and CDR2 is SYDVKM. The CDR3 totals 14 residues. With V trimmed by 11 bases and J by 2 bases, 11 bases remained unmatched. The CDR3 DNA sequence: TGTGCCGCACAGGGGGGCAGATCCCCCTACGAGCAGTACTTC. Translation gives CAAQGGRSPYEQYF.

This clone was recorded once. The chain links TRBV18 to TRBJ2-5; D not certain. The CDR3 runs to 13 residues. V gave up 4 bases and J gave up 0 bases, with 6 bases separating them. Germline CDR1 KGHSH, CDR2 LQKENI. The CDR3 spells CASSRDNQETQYF. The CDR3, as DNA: TGTGCCAGCTCACGCGACAACCAAGAGACCCAGTACTTC.

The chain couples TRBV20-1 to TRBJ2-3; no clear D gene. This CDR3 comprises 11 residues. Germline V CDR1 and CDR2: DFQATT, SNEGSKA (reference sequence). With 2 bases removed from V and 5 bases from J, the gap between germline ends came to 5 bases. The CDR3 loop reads CSARHQDTQYF. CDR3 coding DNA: TGCAGTGCTAGACATCAAGATACGCAGTATTTT.

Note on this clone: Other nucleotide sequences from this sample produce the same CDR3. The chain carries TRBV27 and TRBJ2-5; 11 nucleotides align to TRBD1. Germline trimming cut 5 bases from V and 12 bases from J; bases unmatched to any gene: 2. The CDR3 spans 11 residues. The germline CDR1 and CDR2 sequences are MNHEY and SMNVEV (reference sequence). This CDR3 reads CASSTGQGEYF. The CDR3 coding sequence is TGTGCCAGCAGTACGGGACAGGGGGAGTACTTC.

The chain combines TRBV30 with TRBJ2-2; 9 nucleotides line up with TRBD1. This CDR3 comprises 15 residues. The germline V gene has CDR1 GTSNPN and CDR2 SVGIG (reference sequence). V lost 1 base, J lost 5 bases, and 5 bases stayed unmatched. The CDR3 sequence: CAWSGDRVGTGELFF. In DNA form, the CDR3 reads TGTGCCTGGAGTGGGGACAGGGTAGGGACCGGGGAGCTGTTTTTT.

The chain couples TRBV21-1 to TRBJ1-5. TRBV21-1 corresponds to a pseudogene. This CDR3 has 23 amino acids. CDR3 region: CASSPFKGYQADRGACSNQPQHF. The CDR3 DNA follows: TGTGCCAGCAGCCCCTTCAAAGGGTACCAGGCTGACCGCGGGGCATGTAGCAATCAGCCCCAGCATTTT.

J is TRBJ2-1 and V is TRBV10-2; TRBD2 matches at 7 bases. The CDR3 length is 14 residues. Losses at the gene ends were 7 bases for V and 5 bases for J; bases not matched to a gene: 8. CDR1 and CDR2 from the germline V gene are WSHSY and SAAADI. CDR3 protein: CASTAGTTNNEQFF. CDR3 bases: TGCGCCAGCACGGCCGGGACTACCAACAATGAGCAGTTCTTC.

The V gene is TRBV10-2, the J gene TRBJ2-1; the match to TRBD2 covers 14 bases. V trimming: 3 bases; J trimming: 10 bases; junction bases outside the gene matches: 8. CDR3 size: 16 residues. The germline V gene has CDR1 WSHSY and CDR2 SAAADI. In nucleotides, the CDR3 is TGCGCCAGCAGTGATTTGGGGACTAGCGGGAGCGGGGAGCAGTTCTTC. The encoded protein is CASSDLGTSGSGEQFF.

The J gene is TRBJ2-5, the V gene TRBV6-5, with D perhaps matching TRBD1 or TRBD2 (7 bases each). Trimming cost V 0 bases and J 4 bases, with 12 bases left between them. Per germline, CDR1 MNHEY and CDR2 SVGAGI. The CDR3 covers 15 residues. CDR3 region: CASSYSGGGGETQYF. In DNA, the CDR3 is TGTGCCAGCAGTTACTCGGGAGGGGGCGGAGAGACCCAGTACTTC.

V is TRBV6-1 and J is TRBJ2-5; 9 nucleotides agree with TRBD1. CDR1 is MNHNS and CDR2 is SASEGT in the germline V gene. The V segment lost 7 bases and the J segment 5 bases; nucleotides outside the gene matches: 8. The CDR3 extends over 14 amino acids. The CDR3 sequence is CASNLDRGLETQYF. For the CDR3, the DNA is TGTGCCAGCAACTTGGACAGGGGATTGGAGACCCAGTACTTC.

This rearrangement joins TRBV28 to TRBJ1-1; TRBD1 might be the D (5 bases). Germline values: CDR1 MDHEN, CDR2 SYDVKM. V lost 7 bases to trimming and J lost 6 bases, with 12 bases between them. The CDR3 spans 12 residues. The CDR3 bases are TGTGCCAGCAATAGAGGGGTTGCTGAAGCTTTCTTT. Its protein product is CASNRGVAEAFF. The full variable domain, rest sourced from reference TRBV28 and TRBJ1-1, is DVKVTQSSRYLVKRTGEKVFLECVQDMDHENMFWYRQDPGLGLRLIYFSYDVKMKEKGDIPEGYSVSREKKERFSLILESASTNQTSMYLCASNRGVAEAFFGQGTRLTVV.

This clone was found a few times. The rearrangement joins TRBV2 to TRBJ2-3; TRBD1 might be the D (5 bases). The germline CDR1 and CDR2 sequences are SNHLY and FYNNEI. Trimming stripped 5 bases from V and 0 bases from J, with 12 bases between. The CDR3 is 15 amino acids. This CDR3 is CASSPSGFSTDTQYF. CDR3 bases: TGTGCCAGCAGTCCTTCAGGGTTTAGCACAGATACGCAGTATTTT.

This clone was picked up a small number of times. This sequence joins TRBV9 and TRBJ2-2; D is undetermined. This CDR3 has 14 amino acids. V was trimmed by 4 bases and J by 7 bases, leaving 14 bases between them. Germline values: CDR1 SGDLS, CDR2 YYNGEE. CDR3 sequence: CASSPGTGGGELFF. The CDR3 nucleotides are TGTGCCAGCAGCCCCGGTACCGGCGGCGGGGAGCTGTTTTTT.

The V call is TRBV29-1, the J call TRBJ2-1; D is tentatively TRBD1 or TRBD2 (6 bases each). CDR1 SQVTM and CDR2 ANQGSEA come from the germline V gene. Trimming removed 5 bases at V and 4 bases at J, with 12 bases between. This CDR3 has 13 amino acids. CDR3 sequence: CSVWGAGYNEQFF. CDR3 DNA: TGCAGCGTTTGGGGGGCAGGTTACAATGAGCAGTTCTTC.

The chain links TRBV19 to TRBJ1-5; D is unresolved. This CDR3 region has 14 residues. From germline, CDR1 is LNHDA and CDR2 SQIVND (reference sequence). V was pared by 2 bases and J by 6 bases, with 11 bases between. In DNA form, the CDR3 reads TGTGCCAGTAGTATAAACGAGGTCAGTCAGCCCCAGCATTTT. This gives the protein CASSINEVSQPQHF.

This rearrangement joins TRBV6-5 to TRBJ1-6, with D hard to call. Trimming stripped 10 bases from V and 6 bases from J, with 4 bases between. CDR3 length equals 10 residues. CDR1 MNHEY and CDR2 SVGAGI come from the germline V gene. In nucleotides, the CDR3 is TGTGCCATCTGTAATTCACCCCTCCACTTT. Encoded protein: CAICNSPLHF.

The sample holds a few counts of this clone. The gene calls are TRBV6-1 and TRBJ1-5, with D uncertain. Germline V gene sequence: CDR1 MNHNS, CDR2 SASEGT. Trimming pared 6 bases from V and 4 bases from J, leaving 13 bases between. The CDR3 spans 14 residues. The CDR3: CASSGRSGNQPQHF. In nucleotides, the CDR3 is TGTGCCAGCAGCGGGAGGTCTGGGAATCAGCCCCAGCATTTT.

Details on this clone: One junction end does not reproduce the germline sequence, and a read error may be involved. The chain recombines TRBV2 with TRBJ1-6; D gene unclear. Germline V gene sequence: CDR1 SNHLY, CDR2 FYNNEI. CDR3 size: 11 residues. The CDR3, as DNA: TGTGCCAGCAGTGGTGAGCGGGGATCGGTTTTT. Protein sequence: CASSGERGSVF.

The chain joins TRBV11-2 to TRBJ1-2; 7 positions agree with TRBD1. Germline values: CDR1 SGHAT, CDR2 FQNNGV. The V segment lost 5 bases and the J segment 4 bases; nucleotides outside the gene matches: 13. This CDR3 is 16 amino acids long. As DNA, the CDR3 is TGTGCCAGCAGCCGAGGAGGGGGCGTAGGTTCCTATGGCTACACCTTC. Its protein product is CASSRGGGVGSYGYTF.

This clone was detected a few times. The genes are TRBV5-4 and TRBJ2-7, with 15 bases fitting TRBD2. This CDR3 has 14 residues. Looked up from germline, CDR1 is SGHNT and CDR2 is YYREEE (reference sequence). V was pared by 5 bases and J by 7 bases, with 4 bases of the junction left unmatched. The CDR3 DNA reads TGTGCCAGCAGGACGGGACTAGCGGGGGGAGAGCAGTACTTC. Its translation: CASRTGLAGGEQYF.

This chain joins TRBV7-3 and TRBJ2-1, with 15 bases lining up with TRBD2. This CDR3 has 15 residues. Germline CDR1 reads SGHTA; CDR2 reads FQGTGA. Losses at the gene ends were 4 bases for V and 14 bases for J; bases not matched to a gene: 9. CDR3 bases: TGTGCCAGCAGCTCCGGACTAGCGGGGGGGTTCGGAAAGTTCTTC. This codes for CASSSGLAGGFGKFF.

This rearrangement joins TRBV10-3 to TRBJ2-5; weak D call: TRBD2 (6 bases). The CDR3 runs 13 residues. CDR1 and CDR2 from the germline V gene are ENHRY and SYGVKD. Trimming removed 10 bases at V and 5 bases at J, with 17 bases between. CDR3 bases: TGTGCCACCGGACCGGGAGAACGGGAGACCCAGTACTTC. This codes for CATGPGERETQYF.

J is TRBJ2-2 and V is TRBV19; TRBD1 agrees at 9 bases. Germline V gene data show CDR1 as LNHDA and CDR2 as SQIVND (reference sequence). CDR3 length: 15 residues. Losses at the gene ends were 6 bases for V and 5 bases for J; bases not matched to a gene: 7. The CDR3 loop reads CASRLQGAETGELFF. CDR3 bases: TGTGCCAGTAGGTTACAGGGGGCTGAGACCGGGGAGCTGTTTTTT.

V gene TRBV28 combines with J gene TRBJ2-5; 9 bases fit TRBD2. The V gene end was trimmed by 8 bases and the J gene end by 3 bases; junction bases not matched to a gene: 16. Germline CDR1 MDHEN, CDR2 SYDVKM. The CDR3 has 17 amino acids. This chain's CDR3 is CASSRLRGGRGKETQYF. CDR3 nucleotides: TGTGCCAGCTCGAGGCTGCGGGGGGGTCGGGGTAAAGAGACCCAGTACTTC. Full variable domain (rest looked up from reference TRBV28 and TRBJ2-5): DVKVTQSSRYLVKRTGEKVFLECVQDMDHENMFWYRQDPGLGLRLIYFSYDVKMKEKGDIPEGYSVSREKKERFSLILESASTNQTSMYLCASSRLRGGRGKETQYFGPGTRLLVL.

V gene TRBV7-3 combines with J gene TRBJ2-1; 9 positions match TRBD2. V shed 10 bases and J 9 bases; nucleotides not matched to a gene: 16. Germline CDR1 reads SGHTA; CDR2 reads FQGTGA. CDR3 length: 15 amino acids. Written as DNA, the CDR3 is TGTGCCACCCAAAGAAGCGGGGGGCTTCGGGGTGAGCAGTTCTTC. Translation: CATQRSGGLRGEQFF. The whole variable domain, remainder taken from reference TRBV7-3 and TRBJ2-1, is GAGVSQTPSNKVTEKGKYVELRCDPISGHTALYWYRQSLGQGPEFLIYFQGTGAADDSGLPNDRFFAVRPEGSVSTLKIQRTERGDSAVYLCATQRSGGLRGEQFFGPGTRLTVL.